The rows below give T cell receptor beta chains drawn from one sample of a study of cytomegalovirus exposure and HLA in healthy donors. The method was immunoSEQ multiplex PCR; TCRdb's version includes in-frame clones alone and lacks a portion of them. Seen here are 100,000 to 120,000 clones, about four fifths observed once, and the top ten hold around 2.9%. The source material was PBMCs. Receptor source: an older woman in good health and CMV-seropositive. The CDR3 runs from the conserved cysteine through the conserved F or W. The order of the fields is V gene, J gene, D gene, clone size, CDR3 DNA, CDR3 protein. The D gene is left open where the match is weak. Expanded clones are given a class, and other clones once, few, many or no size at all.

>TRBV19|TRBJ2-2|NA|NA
TGTGCCAGCACCAAACTGGCGGGACCTCCCGGGGAGCTGTTTTTT
CASTKLAGPPGELFF
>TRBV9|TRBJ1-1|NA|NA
TGTGCCAGCAGCGAGTCAGGGAAAGTGAGCACTGAAGCTTTCTTT
CASSESGKVSTEAFF
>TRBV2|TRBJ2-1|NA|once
TGTGCCAGCAATCCTAGCCGCAATGAGCAGTTCTTC
CASNPSRNEQFF
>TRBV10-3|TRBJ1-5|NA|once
TGTGCCACCTCCGAGGGGGTCGGTAGCAATCAGCCCCAGCATTTT
CATSEGVGSNQPQHF
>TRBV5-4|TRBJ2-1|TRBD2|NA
TGTGCCAGCAGCTTGGGGACTAGCTTTGGCAATGAGCAGTTCTTC
CASSLGTSFGNEQFF
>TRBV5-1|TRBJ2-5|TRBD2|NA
TGCGCCAGCAGCCGCCGGGAGGAAGAGACCCAGTACTTC
CASSRREEETQYF
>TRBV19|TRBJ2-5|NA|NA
TGTGCCAGTAGTATGGCTCAGGGGTTGTTGCGGACCCAGTACTTC
CASSMAQGLLRTQYF
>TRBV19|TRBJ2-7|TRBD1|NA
TGTGCCAGTAGTATTTGGACAGGGTCTTACGAGCAGTACTTC
CASSIWTGSYEQYF
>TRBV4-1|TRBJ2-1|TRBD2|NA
TGCGCCAGCAGCGACTCTAGCGGGAGCGCCTACAATGAGCAGTTCTTC
CASSDSSGSAYNEQFF
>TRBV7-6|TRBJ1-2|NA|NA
TGTGCCAGCAGCGTGGGCGCAGGGAACCTTCACTATGGCTACACCTTC
CASSVGAGNLHYGYTF
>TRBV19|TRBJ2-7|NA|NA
TGTGCCAGTAGTATCGGACAGCCGACCCCTTACGAGCAGTACTTC
CASSIGQPTPYEQYF
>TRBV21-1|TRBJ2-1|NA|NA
TGTGCCAGCAGCGCCTGGACTAGCGGGTTTTACAATGAGCAGTTCTTC
CASSAWTSGFYNEQFF
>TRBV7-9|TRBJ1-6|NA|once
TGTGCCAGCAGCTTAGTTGCCTCGGGAGGGTCACCCCTCCACTTT
CASSLVASGGSPLHF
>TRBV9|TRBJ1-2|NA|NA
TGTGCCAGCAGCGCAAGACAGCACACTAACTATGGCTACACCTTC
CASSARQHTNYGYTF
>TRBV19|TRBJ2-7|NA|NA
TGTGCCAGTAGTATTTCGGCGGTCCCCACCTACGAGCAGTACTTC
CASSISAVPTYEQYF
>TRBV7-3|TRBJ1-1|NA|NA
TGTGCCAGCAGCCCTACTCTACAGGGGAACACTGAAGCTTTCTTT
CASSPTLQGNTEAFF
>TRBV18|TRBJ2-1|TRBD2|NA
TGTGCCAGCTCACCACGACTAGCGGGCCATGAGCAGTTCTTC
CASSPRLAGHEQFF
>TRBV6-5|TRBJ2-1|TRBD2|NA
TGTGCCAGCACCTCTAGCGGGAGAATCGGCTATGAGCAGTTCTTC
CASTSSGRIGYEQFF
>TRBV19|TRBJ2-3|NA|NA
TGTGCCAGCCGGGAAGGCGGTTCAGATACGCAGTATTTT
CASREGGSDTQYF
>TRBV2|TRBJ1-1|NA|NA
TGTGCCAGCAGTGAAGTTTGGGGGCGCCCAGCTTTCTTT
CASSEVWGRPAFF
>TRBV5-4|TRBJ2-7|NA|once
TGTGCCAGCAGCCCAACCCCTTCACCAGAGGGCGAGCAGTACTTC
CASSPTPSPEGEQYF
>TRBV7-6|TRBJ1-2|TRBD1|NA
TGTGCCAGCAGCGGACCAGGGGGATCCTATGGCTACACCTTC
CASSGPGGSYGYTF
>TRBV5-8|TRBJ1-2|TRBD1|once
TGTGCCAGCGCACGCACCGCACAGGGGGCAGTTAACTATGGCTACACCTTC
CASARTAQGAVNYGYTF
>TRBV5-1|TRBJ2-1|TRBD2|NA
TGCGCCAGCAGCGAAACTAGCGGGTACAATGAGCAGTTCTTC
CASSETSGYNEQFF
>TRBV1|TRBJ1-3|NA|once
TGCACCAGCAGCCGAAGACAGGGCGCTGGAAACACCATATATTTT
CTSSRRQGAGNTIYF
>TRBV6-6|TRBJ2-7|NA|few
TGTGCCAGCAGTTGGGGGCTGGGGGCGTCCTACGAGCAGTACTTC
CASSWGLGASYEQYF
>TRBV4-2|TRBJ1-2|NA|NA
TGTGCCAGCAGCCAAGAATCGGCGACAGCCTCATATGGCTACACCTTC
CASSQESATASYGYTF
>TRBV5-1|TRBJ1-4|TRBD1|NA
TGCGCCAGCAGCCTAAACCCAGGGGGCGGAGGGGAAAAACTGTTTTTT
CASSLNPGGGGEKLFF
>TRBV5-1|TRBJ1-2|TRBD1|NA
TGCGCCAGCAGCTCTCAGCAGGGGGCTGATGGCTACACCTTC
CASSSQQGADGYTF
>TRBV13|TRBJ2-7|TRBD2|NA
TGTGCCAGCAGCTTAGGGGCCGGGACTAGCGGGAGGGGAGAGCAGTACTTC
CASSLGAGTSGRGEQYF
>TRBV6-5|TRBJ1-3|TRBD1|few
TGTGCCAGCAGTTCCAGACAGGGAGGAAACACCATATATTTT
CASSSRQGGNTIYF
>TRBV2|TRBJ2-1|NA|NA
TGTGCCAGCGCTAGCGAAAATGAGCAGTTCTTC
CASASENEQFF
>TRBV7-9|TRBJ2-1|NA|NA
TGTGCCAGCAGCCCTACTTATGAGCAGTTCTTC
CASSPTYEQFF
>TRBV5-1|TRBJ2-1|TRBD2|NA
TGCGCCAGCAGCCACGGGACTAGCGGAGTCGATGTGGAGTTCTTC
CASSHGTSGVDVEFF